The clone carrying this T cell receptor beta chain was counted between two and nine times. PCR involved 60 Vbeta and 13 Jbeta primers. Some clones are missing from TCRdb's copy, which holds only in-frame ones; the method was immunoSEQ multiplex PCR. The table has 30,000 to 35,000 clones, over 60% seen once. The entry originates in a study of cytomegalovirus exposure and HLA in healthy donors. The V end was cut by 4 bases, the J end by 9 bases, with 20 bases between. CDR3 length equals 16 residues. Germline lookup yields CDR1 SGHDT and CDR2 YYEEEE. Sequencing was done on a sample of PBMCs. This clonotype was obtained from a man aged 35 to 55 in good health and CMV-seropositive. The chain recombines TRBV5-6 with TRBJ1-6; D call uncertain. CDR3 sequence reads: CASSLGYARIGSPLHF. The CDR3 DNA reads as TGTGCCAGCAGCCTGGGATATGCTAGAATAGGTTCACCCCTCCACTTT.